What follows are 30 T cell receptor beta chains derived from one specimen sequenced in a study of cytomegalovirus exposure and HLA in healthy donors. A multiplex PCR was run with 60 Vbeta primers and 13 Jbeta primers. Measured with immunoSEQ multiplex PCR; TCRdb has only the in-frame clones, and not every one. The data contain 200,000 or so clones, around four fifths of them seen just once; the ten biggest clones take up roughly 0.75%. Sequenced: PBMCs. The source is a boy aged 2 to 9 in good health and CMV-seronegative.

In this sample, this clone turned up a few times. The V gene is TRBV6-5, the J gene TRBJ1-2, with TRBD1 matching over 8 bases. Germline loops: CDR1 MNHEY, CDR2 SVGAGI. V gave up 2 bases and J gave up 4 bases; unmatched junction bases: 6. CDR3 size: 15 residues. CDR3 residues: CASSYVAGGGYGYTF. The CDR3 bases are TGTGCCAGCAGTTACGTGGCAGGGGGCGGCTATGGCTACACCTTC.

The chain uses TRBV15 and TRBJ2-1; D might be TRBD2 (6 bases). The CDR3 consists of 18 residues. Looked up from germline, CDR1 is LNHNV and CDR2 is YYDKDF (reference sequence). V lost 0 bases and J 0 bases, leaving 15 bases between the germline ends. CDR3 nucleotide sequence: TGTGCCACCAGCAGAGATTTACATGTCGGGAGCTCCTACAATGAGCAGTTCTTC. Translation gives CATSRDLHVGSSYNEQFF.

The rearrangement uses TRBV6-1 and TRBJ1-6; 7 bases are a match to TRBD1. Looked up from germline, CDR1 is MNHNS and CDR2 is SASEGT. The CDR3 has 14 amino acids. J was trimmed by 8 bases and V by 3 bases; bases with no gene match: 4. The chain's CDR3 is CASSETGTDSPLHF. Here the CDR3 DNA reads TGTGCCAGCAGTGAGACAGGGACTGATTCACCCCTCCACTTT.

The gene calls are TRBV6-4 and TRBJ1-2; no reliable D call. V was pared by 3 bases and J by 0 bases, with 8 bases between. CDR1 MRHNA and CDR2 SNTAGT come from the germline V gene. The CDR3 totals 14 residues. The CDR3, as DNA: TGTGCCAGCAGTGAGGGCAGCACTAACTATGGCTACACCTTC. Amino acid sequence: CASSEGSTNYGYTF.

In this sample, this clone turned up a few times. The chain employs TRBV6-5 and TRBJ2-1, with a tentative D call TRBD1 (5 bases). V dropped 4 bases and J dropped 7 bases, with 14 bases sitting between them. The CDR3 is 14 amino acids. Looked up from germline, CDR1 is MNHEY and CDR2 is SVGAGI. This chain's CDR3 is CASSSLTARNEQFF. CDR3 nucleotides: TGTGCCAGCAGTTCCCTGACAGCTAGGAATGAGCAGTTCTTC.

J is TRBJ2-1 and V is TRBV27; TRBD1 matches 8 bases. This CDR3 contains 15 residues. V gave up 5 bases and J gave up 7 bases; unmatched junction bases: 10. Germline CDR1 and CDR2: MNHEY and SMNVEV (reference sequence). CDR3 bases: TGTGCCAGCAGTCGTCTGGACAGGGAGGTAAATGAGCAGTTCTTC. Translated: CASSRLDREVNEQFF.

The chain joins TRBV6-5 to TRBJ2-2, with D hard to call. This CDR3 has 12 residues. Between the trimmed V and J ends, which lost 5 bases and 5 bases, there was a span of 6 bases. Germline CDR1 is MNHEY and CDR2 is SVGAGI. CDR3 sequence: CASSDTTGELFF. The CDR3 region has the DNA TGTGCCAGCAGTGACACTACCGGGGAGCTGTTTTTT.

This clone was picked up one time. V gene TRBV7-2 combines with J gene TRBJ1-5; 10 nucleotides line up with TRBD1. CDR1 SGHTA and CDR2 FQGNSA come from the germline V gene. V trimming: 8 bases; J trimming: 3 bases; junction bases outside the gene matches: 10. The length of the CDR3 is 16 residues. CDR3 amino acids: CASSRAGTGDNQPQHF. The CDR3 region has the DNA TGTGCCAGCTCGCGCGCCGGGACAGGGGACAATCAGCCCCAGCATTTT. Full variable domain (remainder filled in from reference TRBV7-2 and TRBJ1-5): GAGVSQSPSNKVTEKGKDVELRCDPISGHTALYWYRQSLGQGLEFLIYFQGNSAPDKSGLPSDRFSAERTGGSVSTLTIQRTQQEDSAVYLCASSRAGTGDNQPQHFGDGTRLSIL.

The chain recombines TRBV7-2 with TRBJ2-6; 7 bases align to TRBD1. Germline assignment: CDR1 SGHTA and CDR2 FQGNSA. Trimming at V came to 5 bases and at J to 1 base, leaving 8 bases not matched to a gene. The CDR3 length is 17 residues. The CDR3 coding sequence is TGTGCCAGCAGCCGCGACAGGGTACCTTCTGGGGCCAACGTCCTGACTTTC. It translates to CASSRDRVPSGANVLTF.

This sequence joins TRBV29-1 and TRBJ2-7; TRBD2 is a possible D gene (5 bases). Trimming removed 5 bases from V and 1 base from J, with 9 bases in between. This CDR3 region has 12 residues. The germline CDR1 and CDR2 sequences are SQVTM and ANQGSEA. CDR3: CSVRTGSYEQYF. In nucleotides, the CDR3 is TGCAGCGTTAGGACTGGTTCCTACGAGCAGTACTTC.

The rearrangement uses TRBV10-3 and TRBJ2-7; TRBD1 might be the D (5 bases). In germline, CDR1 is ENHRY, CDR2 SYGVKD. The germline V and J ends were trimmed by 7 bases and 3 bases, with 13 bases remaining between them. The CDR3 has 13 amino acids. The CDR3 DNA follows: TGTGCCATCACTCCCAGGGTAGACTACGAGCAGTACTTC. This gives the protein CAITPRVDYEQYF.

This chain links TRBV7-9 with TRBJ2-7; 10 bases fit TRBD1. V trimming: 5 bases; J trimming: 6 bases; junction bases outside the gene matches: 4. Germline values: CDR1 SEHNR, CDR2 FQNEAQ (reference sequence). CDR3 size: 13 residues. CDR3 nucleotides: TGTGCCAGCAGCGTTGGGACAGGGGCCGAGCAGTACTTC. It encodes CASSVGTGAEQYF. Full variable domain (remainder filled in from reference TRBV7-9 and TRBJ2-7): DTGVSQNPRHKITKRGQNVTFRCDPISEHNRLYWYRQTLGQGPEFLTYFQNEAQLEKSRLLSDRFSAERPKGSFSTLEIQRTEQGDSAMYLCASSVGTGAEQYFGPGTRLTVT.

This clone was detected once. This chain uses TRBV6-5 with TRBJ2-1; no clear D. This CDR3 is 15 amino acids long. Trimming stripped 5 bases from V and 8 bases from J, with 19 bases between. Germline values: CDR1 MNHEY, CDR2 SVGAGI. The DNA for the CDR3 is TGTGCCAGCAGTAGACAAGTAACGACGGTGGATGAGCAGTTCTTC. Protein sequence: CASSRQVTTVDEQFF.

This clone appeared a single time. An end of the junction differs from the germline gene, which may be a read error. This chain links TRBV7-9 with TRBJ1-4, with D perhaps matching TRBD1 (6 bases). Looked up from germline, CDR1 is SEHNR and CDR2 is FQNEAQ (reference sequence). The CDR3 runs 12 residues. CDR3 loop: CSSSLLGGKLFF. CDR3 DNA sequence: TGTTCCAGCAGCTTATTAGGGGGAAAACTGTTTTTT.

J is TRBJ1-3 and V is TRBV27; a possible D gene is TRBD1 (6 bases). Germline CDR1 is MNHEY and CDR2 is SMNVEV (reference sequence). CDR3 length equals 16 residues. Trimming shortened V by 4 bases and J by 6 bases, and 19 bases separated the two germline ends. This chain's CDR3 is CASSSTRQGNENTIYF. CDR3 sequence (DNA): TGTGCCAGCAGTTCCACGAGGCAGGGGAACGAAAACACCATATATTTT.

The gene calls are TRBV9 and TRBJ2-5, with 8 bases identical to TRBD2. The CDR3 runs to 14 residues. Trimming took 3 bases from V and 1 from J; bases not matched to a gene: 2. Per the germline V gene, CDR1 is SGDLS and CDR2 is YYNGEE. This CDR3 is CASSGAGGQETQYF. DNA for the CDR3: TGTGCCAGCAGCGGCGCGGGGGGCCAAGAGACCCAGTACTTC. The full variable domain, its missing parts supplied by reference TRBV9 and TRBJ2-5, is DSGVTQTPKHLITATGQRVTLRCSPRSGDLSVYWYQQSLDQGLQFLIQYYNGEERAKGNILERFSAQQFPDLHSELNLSSLELGDSALYFCASSGAGGQETQYFGPGTRLLVL.

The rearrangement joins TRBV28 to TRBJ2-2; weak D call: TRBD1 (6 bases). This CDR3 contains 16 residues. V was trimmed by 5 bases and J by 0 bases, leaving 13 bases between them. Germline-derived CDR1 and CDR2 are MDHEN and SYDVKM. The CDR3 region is CASSIPTGPNTGELFF. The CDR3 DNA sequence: TGTGCCAGCAGTATACCGACAGGTCCGAACACCGGGGAGCTGTTTTTT.

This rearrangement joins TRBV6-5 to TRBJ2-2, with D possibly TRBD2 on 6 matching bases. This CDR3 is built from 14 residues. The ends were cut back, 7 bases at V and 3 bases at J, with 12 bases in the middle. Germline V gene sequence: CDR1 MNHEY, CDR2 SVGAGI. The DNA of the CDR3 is TGTGCCAGCATGGGCGGGGTGTACACCGGGGAGCTGTTTTTT. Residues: CASMGGVYTGELFF.

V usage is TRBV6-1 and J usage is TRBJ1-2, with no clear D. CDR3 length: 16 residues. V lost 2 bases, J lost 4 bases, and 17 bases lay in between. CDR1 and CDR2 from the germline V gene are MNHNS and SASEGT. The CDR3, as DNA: TGTGCCAGCAGTGAATACCTCGGCGGAACCATCTATGGCTACACCTTC. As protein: CASSEYLGGTIYGYTF.

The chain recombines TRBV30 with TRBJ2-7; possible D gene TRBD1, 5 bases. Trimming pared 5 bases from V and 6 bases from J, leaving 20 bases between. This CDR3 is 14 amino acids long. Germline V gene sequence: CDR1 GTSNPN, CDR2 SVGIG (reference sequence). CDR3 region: CAWGVALIGVEQYF. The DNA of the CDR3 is TGTGCCTGGGGAGTGGCCCTAATAGGGGTCGAGCAGTACTTC.

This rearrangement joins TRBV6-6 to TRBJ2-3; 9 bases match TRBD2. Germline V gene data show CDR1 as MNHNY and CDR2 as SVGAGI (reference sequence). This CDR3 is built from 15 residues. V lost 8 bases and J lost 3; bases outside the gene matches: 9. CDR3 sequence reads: CASVLAGVGTDTQYF. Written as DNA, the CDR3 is TGTGCCAGCGTTTTAGCGGGAGTCGGAACAGATACGCAGTATTTT.

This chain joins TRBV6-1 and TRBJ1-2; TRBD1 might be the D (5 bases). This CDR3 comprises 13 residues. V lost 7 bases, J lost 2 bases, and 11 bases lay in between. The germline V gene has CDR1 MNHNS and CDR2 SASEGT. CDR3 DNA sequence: TGTGCCAGCACCAGGGCTGCAAACTATGGCTACACCTTC. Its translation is CASTRAANYGYTF.

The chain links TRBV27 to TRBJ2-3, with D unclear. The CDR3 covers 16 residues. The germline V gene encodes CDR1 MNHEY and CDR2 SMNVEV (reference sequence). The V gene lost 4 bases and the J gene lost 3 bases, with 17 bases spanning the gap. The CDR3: CASSSNYIPGTDTQYF. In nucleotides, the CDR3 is TGTGCCAGCAGTTCGAATTATATTCCCGGGACAGATACGCAGTATTTT.

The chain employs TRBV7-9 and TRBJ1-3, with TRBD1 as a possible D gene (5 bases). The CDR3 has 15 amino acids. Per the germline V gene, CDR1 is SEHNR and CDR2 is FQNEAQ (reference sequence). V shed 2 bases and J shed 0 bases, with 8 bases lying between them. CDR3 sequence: CASSLLGGSGNTIYF. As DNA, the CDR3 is TGTGCCAGCAGCTTATTGGGGGGCTCTGGAAACACCATATATTTT.

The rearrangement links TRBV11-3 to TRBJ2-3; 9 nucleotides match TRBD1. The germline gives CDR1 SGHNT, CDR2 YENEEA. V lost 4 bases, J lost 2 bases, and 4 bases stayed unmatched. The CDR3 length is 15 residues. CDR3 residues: CASSSGQGVTDTQYF. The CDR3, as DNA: TGTGCCAGCAGCTCGGGACAGGGAGTCACAGATACGCAGTATTTT.

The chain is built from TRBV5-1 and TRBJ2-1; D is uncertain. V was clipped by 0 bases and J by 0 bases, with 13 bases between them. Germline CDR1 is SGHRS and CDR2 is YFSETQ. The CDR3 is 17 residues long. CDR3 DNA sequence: TGCGCCAGCAGCTTGGATCCAGGTACGAGCTCCTACAATGAGCAGTTCTTC. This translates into CASSLDPGTSSYNEQFF. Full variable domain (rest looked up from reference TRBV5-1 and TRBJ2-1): KAGVTQTPRYLIKTRGQQVTLSCSPISGHRSVSWYQQTPGQGLQFLFEYFSETQRNKGNFPGRFSGRQFSNSRSEMNVSTLELGDSALYLCASSLDPGTSSYNEQFFGPGTRLTVL.

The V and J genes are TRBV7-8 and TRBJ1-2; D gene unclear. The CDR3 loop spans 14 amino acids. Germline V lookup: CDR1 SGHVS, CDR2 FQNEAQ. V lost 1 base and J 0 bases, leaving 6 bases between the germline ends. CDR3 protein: CASSLGQANYGYTF. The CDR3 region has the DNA TGTGCCAGCAGCTTAGGGCAGGCTAACTATGGCTACACCTTC.

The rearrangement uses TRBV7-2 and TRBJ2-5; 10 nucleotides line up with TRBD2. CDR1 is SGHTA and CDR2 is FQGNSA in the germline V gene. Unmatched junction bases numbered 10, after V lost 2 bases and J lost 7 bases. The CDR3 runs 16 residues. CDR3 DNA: TGTGCCAGCAGCTTATTAGCGTGGAGCGGGAGGGCGACCCAGTACTTC. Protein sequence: CASSLLAWSGRATQYF.

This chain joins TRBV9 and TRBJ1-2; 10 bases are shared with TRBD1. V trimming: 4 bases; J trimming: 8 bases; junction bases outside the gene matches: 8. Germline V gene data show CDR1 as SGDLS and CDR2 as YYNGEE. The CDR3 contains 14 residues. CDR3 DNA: TGTGCCAGCAGCCCCCGGGACAGGGGATCAGGCTACACCTTC. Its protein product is CASSPRDRGSGYTF.

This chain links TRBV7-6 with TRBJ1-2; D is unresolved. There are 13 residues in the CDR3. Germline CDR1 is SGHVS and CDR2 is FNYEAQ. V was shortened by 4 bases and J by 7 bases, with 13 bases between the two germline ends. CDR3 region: CASSSARAGGYTF. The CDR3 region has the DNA TGTGCCAGCAGCTCCGCACGGGCGGGTGGCTACACCTTC.